The T cell receptor beta chain under discussion was sequenced for a study of blood T cell repertoires in COVID-19. About the research overall: Italy, Spain and the United States were the sources of the convalescent and acute COVID-19 samples. PBMCs, B-cell-depleted T cells, or T cells provided the cDNA or gDNA that made up the material.

Methods used by the authors: Reference gene primer amplification yielded estimated nucleated cell counts. Only in-frame clones appear in the TCRdb table, and some are missing; sequencing was by immunoSEQ multiplex PCR. Clone size and the V and J calls come from that table; the DNA yielded D and trimming. The sample holds roughly 300,000 clones, 87% seen once. This CDR3 is 14 amino acids long. Germline V CDR1 and CDR2: SGHDT, YYEEEE. Trimming pared 6 bases from V and 0 bases from J, leaving 12 bases between. The sequence was collected from a woman between 45 and 65 years old who had recovered from COVID-19. Material for sequencing was peripheral blood. This rearrangement joins TRBV5-6 to TRBJ1-1; maybe TRBD1 (5 bases). The CDR3 nucleotides are TGTGCCAGCAAACCGACAGATCTGAACACTGAAGCTTTCTTT. This gives the protein CASKPTDLNTEAFF.